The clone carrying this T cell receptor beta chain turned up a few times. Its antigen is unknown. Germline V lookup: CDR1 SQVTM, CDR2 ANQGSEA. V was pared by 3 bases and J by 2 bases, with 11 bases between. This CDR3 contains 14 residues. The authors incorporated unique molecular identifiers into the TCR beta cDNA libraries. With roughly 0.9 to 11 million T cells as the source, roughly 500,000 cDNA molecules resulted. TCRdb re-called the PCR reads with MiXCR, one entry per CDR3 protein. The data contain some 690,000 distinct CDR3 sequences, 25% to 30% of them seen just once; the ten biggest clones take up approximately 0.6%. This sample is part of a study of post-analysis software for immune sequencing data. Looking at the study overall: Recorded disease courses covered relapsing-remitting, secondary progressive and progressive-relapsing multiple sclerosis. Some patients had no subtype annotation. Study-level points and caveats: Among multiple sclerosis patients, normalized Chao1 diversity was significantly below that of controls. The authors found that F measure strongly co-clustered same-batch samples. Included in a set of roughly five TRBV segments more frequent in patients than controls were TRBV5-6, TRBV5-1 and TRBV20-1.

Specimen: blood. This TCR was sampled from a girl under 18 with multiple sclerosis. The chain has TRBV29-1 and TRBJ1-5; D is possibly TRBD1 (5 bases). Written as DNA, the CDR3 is TGCAGCGTTGAGCGGGGGACGGGCAATCAGCCCCAGCATTTT. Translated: CSVERGTGNQPQHF.